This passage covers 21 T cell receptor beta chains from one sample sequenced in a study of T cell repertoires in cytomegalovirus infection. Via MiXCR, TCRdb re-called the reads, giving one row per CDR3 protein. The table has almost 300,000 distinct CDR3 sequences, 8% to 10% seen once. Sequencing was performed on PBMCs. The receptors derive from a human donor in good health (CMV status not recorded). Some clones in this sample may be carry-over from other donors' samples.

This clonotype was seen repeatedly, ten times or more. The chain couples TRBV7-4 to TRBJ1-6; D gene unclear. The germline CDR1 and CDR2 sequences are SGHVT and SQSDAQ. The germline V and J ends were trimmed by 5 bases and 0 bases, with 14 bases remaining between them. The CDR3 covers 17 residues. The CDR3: CASSLVGFGSYNSPLHF. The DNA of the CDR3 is TGTGCCAGCAGCCTGGTGGGATTTGGCTCCTATAATTCACCCCTCCACTTT.

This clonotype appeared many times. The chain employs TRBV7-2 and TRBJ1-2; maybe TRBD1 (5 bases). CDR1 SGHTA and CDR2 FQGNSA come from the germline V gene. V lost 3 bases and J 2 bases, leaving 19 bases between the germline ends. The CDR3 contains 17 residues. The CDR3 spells CASSFGVTGVPNYGYTF. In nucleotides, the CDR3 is TGTGCCAGCAGCTTCGGGGTCACGGGGGTTCCGAACTATGGCTACACCTTC.

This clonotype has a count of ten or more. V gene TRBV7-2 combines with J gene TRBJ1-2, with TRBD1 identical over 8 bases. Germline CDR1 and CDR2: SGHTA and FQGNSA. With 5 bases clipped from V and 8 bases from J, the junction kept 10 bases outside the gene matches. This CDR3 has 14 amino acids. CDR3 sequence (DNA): TGTGCCAGCAGCACCAGACAGGGGCAGATAGGCTACACCTTC. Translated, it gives CASSTRQGQIGYTF.

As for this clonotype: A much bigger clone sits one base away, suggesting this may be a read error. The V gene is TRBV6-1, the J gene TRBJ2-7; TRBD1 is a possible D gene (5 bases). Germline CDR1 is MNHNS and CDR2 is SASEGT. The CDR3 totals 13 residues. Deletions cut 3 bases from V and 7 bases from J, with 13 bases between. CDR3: CASSELAGKEQYV. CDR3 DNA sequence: TGTGCCAGCAGTGAGCTGGCAGGGAAGGAGCAGTACGTC.

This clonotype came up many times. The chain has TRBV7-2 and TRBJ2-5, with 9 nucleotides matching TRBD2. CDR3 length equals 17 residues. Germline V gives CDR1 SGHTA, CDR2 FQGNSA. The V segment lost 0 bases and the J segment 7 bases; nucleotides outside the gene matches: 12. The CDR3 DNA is TGTGCCAGCAGCTTAGCGCGTAGGCTAGCGGGGATGGGGACCCAGTACTTC. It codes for CASSLARRLAGMGTQYF.

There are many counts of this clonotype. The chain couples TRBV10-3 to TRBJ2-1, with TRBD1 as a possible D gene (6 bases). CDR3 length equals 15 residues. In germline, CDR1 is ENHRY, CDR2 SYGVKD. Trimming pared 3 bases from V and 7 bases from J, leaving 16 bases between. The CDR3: CAISDDRKVGNEQFF. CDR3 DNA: TGTGCCATCAGTGATGACAGGAAGGTGGGGAATGAGCAGTTCTTC.

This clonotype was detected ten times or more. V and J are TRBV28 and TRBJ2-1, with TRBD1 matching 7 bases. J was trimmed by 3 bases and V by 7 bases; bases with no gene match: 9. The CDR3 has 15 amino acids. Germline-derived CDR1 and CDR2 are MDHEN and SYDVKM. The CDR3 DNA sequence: TGTGCCAGCACCGCCGACAGGGAAATCTACAATGAGCAGTTCTTC. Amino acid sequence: CASTADREIYNEQFF.

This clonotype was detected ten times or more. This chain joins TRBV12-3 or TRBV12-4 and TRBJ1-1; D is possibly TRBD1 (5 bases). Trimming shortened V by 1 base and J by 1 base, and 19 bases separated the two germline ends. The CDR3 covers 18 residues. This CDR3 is CASSLGITLRVGNTEAFF. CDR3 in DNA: TGTGCCAGCAGTTTAGGGATAACCCTCAGGGTCGGGAACACTGAAGCTTTCTTT.

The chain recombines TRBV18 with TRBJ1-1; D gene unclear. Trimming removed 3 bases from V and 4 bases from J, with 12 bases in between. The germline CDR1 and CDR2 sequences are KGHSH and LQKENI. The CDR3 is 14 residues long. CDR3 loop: CASSPGERATEAFF. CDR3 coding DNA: TGTGCCAGCTCACCTGGTGAGAGGGCCACTGAAGCTTTCTTT.

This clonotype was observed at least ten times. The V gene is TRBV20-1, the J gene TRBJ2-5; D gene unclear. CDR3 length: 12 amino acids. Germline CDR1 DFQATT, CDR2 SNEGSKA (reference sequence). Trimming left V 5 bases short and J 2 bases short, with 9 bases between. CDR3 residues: CSAPRAQETQYF. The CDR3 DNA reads TGCAGTGCTCCCCGGGCACAAGAGACCCAGTACTTC.

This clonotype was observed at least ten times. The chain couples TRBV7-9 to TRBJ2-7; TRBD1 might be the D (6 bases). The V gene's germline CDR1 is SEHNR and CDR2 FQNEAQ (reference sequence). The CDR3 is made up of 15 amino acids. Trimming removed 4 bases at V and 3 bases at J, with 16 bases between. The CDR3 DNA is TGTGCCAGCAGCTCCCCCGGACAGAGGTACTACGAGCAGTACTTC. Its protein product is CASSSPGQRYYEQYF.

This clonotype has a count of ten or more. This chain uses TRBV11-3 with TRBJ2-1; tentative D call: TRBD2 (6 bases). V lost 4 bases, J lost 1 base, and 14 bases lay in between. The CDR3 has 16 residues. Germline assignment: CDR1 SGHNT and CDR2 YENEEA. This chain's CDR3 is CASSSPGSGSYNEQFF. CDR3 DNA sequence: TGTGCCAGCAGCTCCCCGGGTAGCGGATCCTACAATGAGCAGTTCTTC.

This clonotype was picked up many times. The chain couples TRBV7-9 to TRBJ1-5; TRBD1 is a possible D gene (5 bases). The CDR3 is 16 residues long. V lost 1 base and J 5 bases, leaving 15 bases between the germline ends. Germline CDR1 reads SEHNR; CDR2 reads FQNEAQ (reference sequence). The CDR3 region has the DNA TGTGCCAGCAGCTTAGAGTTCGGGGGGATCTATCAGCCCCAGCATTTT. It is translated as CASSLEFGGIYQPQHF.

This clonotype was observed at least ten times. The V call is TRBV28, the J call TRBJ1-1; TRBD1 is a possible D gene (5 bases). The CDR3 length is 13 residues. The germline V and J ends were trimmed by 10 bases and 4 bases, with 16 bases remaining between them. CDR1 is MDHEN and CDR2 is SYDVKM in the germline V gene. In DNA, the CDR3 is TGTGCCATCGGCTCGGGACTCGTCACTGAAGCTTTCTTT. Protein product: CAIGSGLVTEAFF.

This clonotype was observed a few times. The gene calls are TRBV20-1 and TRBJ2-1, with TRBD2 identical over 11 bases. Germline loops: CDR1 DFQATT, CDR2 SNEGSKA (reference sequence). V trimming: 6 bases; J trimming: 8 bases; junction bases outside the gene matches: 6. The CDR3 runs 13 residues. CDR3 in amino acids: CSAPKLAGDEQFF. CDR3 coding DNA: TGCAGTGCCCCCAAACTAGCGGGGGATGAGCAGTTCTTC.

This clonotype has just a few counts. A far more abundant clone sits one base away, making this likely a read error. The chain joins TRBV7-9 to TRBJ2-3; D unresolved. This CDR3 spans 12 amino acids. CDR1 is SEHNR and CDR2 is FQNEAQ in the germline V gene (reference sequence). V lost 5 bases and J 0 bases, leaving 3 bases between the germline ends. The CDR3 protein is CASSISTDTQYF. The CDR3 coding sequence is TGTGCCAGCAGCATAAGCACAGATACGCAGTATTTT.

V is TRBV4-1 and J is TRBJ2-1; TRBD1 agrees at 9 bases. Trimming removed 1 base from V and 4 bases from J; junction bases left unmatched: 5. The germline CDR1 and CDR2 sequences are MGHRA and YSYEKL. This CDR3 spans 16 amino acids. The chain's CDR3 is CASSQGQGVNYNEQFF. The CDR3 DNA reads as TGCGCCAGCAGCCAAGGACAGGGGGTTAATTACAATGAGCAGTTCTTC.

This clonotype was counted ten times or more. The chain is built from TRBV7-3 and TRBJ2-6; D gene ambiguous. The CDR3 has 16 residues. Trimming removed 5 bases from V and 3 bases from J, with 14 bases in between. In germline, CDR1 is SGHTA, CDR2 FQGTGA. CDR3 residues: CASSRGRPFGANVLTF. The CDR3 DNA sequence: TGTGCCAGCAGCCGCGGTCGCCCTTTTGGGGCCAACGTCCTGACTTTC.

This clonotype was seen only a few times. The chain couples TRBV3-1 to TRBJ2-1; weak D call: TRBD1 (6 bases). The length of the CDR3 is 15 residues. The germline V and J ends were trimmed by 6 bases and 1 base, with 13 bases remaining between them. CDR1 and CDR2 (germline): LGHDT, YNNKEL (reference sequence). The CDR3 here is CASSPQGTSYNEQFF. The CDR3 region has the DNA TGTGCCAGCAGTCCACAGGGCACTTCCTACAATGAGCAGTTCTTC.

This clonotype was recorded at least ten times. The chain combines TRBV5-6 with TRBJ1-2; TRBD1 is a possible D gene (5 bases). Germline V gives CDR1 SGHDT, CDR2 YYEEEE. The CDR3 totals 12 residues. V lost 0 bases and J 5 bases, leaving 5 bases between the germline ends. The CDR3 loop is CASSLGQYGYTF. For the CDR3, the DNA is TGTGCCAGCAGCTTGGGACAGTATGGCTACACCTTC.

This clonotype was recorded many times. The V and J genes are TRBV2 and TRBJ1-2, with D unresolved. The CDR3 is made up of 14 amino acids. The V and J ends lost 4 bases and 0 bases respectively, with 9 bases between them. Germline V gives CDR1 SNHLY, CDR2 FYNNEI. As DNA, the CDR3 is TGTGCCAGCAGTGTAGTATCAGCTAACTATGGCTACACCTTC. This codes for CASSVVSANYGYTF.